The source of this T cell receptor (beta chain) is a study of identical twins. The study, taken as a whole, reports: Abundant cord blood beta clonotypes carried fewer insertions; memory repertoires showed none. Analyses based on zero insertions could be partly confounded by invariant MAIT and iNKT cells.

Using its own MiXCR run on the 5' RACE reads, TCRdb lists one record per CDR3 protein. The repertoire holds fewer than 900,000 distinct CDR3 sequences, with roughly 20% as singletons. CDR3 length: 17 residues. J was trimmed by 5 bases and V by 4 bases; bases with no gene match: 12. Germline lookup yields CDR1 ENHRY and CDR2 SYGVKD. About this clonotype: The antigen remains undetermined.

A further study also used this sample, focusing on T cells expressing NK-cell markers. That source reports: Once again these clonotypes came out on top in the CD3+CD56-NKG2C+ fraction of a handful of donors.

The receptor was isolated from a woman aged 18 to 35 in good health. J is TRBJ2-1 and V is TRBV10-3; 9 bases line up with TRBD2. Sequenced input: PBMCs. The CDR3 reads CAISGGRSGRQNNEQFF. The CDR3 DNA reads TGTGCCATCAGTGGAGGAAGAAGCGGGAGGCAAAACAATGAGCAGTTCTTC.